This T cell receptor beta chain was captured by sequencing in a study of HIV-infected patients and healthy controls. TCRdb ran MiXCR on the 5' RACE reads and lists one entry per CDR3 protein. The sample consists of about 64,000 distinct CDR3 sequences, around 21% of them appearing once. This CDR3 is 13 amino acids long. V dropped 2 bases and J dropped 1 base, with 7 bases sitting between them. Germline V gene lookup returns CDR1 SQVTM and CDR2 ANQGSEA. This clonotype was counted a few times. This receptor was taken from a human donor in good health. Sequencing was carried out using CD4+ T cells from blood. The V call is TRBV29-1, the J call TRBJ2-3; D is possibly TRBD1 (6 bases). The DNA for the CDR3 is TGCAGCGTTGAAAACAGGGGCACAGATACGCAGTATTTT. Translation gives CSVENRGTDTQYF.